This TCR beta chain was sequenced in a study of blood T cell repertoires in COVID-19. Study context: Cohort 3 recovery required two negative PCRs, clearance, or symptom resolution.

Study processing details: Estimation of nucleated cell counts relied on the amplification of reference gene primers. Data came from immunoSEQ multiplex PCR; TCRdb stores just in-frame clones and leaves some out. The DNA was the basis for D and trimming; V, J and clone size are from that table. The data show 400,000 or so clones, more than 70% seen once. Cohort allocation depended upon clinical history that participants reported. The sequenced material came from PBMCs or T cells enriched from blood (not recorded which). The TCR was taken from a man aged 35 to 55 in a cohort exposed to, infected with or recovered from COVID-19 (not recorded which).

In DNA, the CDR3 is TGTGCCAGCAGCTTGCGCCCTAGCGGGATCTACACAGATACGCAGTATTTT. Translated, it gives CASSLRPSGIYTDTQYF. The genes are TRBV5-5 and TRBJ2-3, with TRBD2 matching 9 bases. CDR3 size: 17 residues. Trimming took 1 base from V and 2 from J; bases not matched to a gene: 8. Germline V gene lookup returns CDR1 SGHKS and CDR2 YYEKEE (reference sequence).